This T cell receptor (beta chain) was observed in a study of beta chain features in type 1 diabetes. The investigators reverse transcribed all of the isolated RNA, so they sequenced expressed TCRB transcripts. Method: immunoSEQ multiplex PCR; TCRdb's copy keeps in-frame clones and lacks some. The sample comprises 150,000 to 200,000 clones, about 13% of which are singletons, and 0.62% rests with the top ten. Blood was collected once per donor into heparin, averaging about 116 mL. The authors obtained over 95% purity in all sorted populations. Regarding the study as a whole: It was not settled here whether HLA type affects TCRB rearrangement. Within each of all four CD4+ subsets, Type 1 diabetes patients had TCRB CDR3s that were moderately but significantly shorter.

Comment on this clone: Its antigen is as yet unknown.

The clonotype originates from a woman between 18 and 29 years old in good health. The sample comprised central memory CD4+ T cells from blood.

Written as DNA, the CDR3 is TGTGCCAGCAGCTTATTGGCTAGGCCTGACTACGAGCAGTACTTC. It is translated as CASSLLARPDYEQYF. The chain has TRBV7-3 and TRBJ2-7, with D hard to call. The CDR3 is made up of 15 amino acids. Per germline, CDR1 SGHTA and CDR2 FQGTGA. Trimming cost V 2 bases and J 3 bases, with 14 bases left between them.